This T cell receptor beta chain derives from a study of T cells in Graves' hyperthyroidism and ophthalmopathy. RNA transcripts yielded amplified TCR beta CDR3 regions. TCR CDR3 regions were first amplified by RT-PCR with HTBI primers. TCRdb passed the multiplex PCR reads through MiXCR, listing each CDR3 protein once. The sample records fewer than 750,000 distinct CDR3 sequences, approximately 14% being singletons. Diagnosis rested on symptoms, serum thyroxine and TRAb, thyroid ultrasound, and orbital computed tomography. Extraction of PBMCs used 7.5 to 10 ml of fresh peripheral blood. Specimen: blood. This TCR came from a woman in her thirties or forties with Graves' ophthalmopathy.

CDR3 in amino acids: CSATGEQHYGYTF. The CDR3 DNA is TGCAGTGCTACAGGGGAGCAGCACTATGGCTACACCTTC. This sequence joins TRBV20-1 and TRBJ1-2; D possibly corresponds to TRBD1 (6 bases). V lost 4 bases to trimming and J lost 3 bases, with 12 bases between them. The CDR3 spans 13 residues. Germline V gene lookup returns CDR1 DFQATT and CDR2 SNEGSKA (reference sequence).